Sequencing of this TCR beta chain was carried out in a study of OX40 agonist ivuxolimab in advanced cancers. Here immunoSEQ multiplex PCR was the method, and the copy in TCRdb shows in-frame clones only, minus some. The sample shows approximately 63,000 clones, around 91% of them seen only once. The CDR3 spans 14 residues. Deletions cut 3 bases from V and 4 bases from J, with 12 bases between. Germline assignment: CDR1 MDHEN and CDR2 SYDVKM. The chain uses TRBV28 and TRBJ1-1; the D gene is possibly TRBD1 (5 bases). The specimen was CD4+ or CD8+ T cells sorted from blood, collected in a trial of the OX40 agonist ivuxolimab. The receptor was isolated from an adult with an advanced solid tumor such as melanoma, head and neck, liver or kidney cancer. The CDR3 DNA is TGTGCCAGCAGTTTTGAGGGTGGGACCACTGAAGCTTTCTTT. This gives the protein CASSFEGGTTEAFF.